This T cell receptor (beta chain) stems from a study of beta chain features in type 1 diabetes. Sorted populations all had greater than 95% purity. Of note for this clone: Its cognate antigen is unknown.

The CDR3 runs 16 residues. Trimming at V came to 3 bases and at J to 6 bases, leaving 9 bases not matched to a gene. The germline gives CDR1 ENHRY, CDR2 SYGVKD. Expressed TCRB transcripts were sequenced because the entire RNA isolate underwent reverse transcription. The data were produced by immunoSEQ multiplex PCR, yet TCRdb's version contains in-frame clones alone and is incomplete. The sample contains 600,000 to 700,000 clones, around 15% of which appear only once. Findings and limits, study-wide: Insertions at VDJ junctions were less frequent in type 1 diabetes patients. These patients also deleted more nucleotides at the same junctions. TCRB CDR3s from Type 1 diabetes patients were moderately but significantly shorter in all four CD4+ subsets.

Sequencing was done on a sample of naive CD4+ T cells from blood. The TCR originated in a man aged 18 to 30 with type 1 diabetes. This chain uses TRBV10-3 with TRBJ2-3; TRBD1 matches at 10 bases. The CDR3 reads CAISEFWTGGADTQYF. CDR3 DNA sequence: TGTGCCATCAGTGAATTCTGGACAGGGGGAGCGGATACGCAGTATTTT.